This T cell receptor beta chain was profiled in a study of cytomegalovirus exposure and HLA in healthy donors. This clone was detected a few times. Use of 60 Vbeta and 13 Jbeta primers characterized the PCR. This table comes from immunoSEQ multiplex PCR, and its TCRdb copy is limited to in-frame clones, with some not included. The data show about 180,000 clones, with over 70% seen just once and about 2.7% held by the top ten. The CDR3 extends over 16 amino acids. Looked up from germline, CDR1 is SGHTA and CDR2 is FQGNSA. J gave up 10 bases and V 4 bases, and 13 bases lay outside the gene matches. Sequencing was carried out using PBMCs. The V call is TRBV7-2, the J call TRBJ2-1, with TRBD2 identical over 10 bases. This receptor was identified in a male donor in good health and CMV-seronegative. The CDR3 bases are TGTGCCAGCAGCTCCCAGCCCCAGCGGGAGGGTGGAGAGCAGTTCTTC. This translates into CASSSQPQREGGEQFF.